This T cell receptor beta chain was recorded in a study of regulatory T cells in long-lasting Graves disease. Building the TCR beta libraries relied on iRepertoire HTBI primers, and CDR3 regions underwent Arm-PCR. TCRdb fed the multiplex PCR reads into MiXCR, producing one record per CDR3 protein. Of roughly 530,000 distinct CDR3 sequences detected, around 15% appear once; the ten largest clones hold 25%. The CDR3 loop spans 15 amino acids. CDR1 SGHRS and CDR2 YFSETQ come from the germline V gene. Described time point: newly diagnosed GD, antithyroid drugs for less than 3 months. RNA from PBMCs was the source of the TCR library. This clonotype was detected ten times or more. One end of the junction varies from germline; a read error may be responsible. The data also belong to a second study, concerning T cells in Graves' hyperthyroidism and ophthalmopathy.

This TCR came from a woman aged 35-60 years with Graves disease. Sequencing used peripheral blood mononuclear cells (PBMCs), obtained at new diagnosis, from a patient treated with antithyroid drugs. The chain employs TRBV5-1 and TRBJ2-3, with 7 nucleotides matching TRBD2. The CDR3 DNA reads TGTGCCAGCAGCTTACGGGGGGAAAGCACAGATACGCAGTATTTT. Translating gives CASSLRGESTDTQYF.